This entry features one T cell receptor (beta chain) sequence. No antigen is known for it. This entry comes from a study of early T cells in non-severe SARS-CoV-2 infection. The wider study: Unsorted whole blood bulk RNA was sequenced, with unpaired chains. Overall study findings and caveats: There was a bias toward anti-spike CD8 responses in VDJdb matching, which missed private and CD4 specificities.

Individual cDNA molecules received unique molecular identifiers. TCRdb re-called the 5' RACE reads through MiXCR, storing one row per CDR3 protein. The sample yields tens of thousands of distinct CDR3 sequences, over 10% seen once. Sample: whole blood. The TCR originated in an adult who was a healthcare worker with PCR-confirmed SARS-CoV-2 infection or an uninfected control (not recorded which).

CDR3 sequence: CASSYSSLGNEQFF. In DNA, the CDR3 is TGTGCCAGCAGTTACAGTAGCCTGGGTAATGAGCAGTTCTTC. V is TRBV6-5 and J is TRBJ2-1; D call uncertain. The germline V gene has CDR1 MNHEY and CDR2 SVGAGI. The CDR3 extends over 14 amino acids. Trimming took off 2 bases at V and 7 bases at J, with 12 bases between the two ends.